Each of the 23 T cell receptor beta chains below was sequenced from the same sample in a study of CD8 T cells in Susac syndrome. An amount of RNA that ranged from 0.5 to 1 ug was reverse transcribed with random hexamers. In TCRdb, the immunoSEQ multiplex PCR reads were re-called with MiXCR into one record per CDR3 protein. The sample lists 250,000 to 350,000 distinct CDR3 sequences; approximately 85% were seen once. The specimen was CD8+ T cells from PBMCs. The receptor set was obtained from a human donor with multiple sclerosis.

V usage is TRBV6-2 or TRBV6-3 and J usage is TRBJ2-6; the D is unclear. V lost 6 bases to trimming and J lost 0 bases, with 18 bases between them. Germline values: CDR1 MNHEY, CDR2 SVGEGT. CDR3 length: 18 residues. CDR3 sequence reads: CASSYSDTAPSGANVLTF. CDR3 coding DNA: TGTGCCAGCAGCTATTCCGACACAGCCCCCTCTGGGGCCAACGTCCTGACTTTC.

This chain joins TRBV27 and TRBJ2-2, with TRBD2 as a possible D gene (6 bases). The germline CDR1 and CDR2 sequences are MNHEY and SMNVEV (reference sequence). The CDR3 covers 15 residues. The V end lost 3 bases, the J end lost 5 bases, and 13 bases lay between the germline ends. Written as DNA, the CDR3 is TGTGCCAGCAGTTTTGAGACTAGTCAGACCGGGGAGCTGTTTTTT. This translates into CASSFETSQTGELFF.

This clonotype was observed a few times. This sequence joins TRBV7-9 and TRBJ1-1, with D tentatively TRBD1 (5 bases). The CDR3 is made up of 14 amino acids. V was cut by 5 bases and J by 0 bases, with 10 bases left in between. Germline V gene sequence: CDR1 SEHNR, CDR2 FQNEAQ (reference sequence). CDR3 in DNA: TGTGCCAGCAGCGGGGGACTGTTGAACACTGAAGCTTTCTTT. This sequence encodes CASSGGLLNTEAFF.

The chain joins TRBV15 to TRBJ2-2; the D call may be TRBD1 or TRBD2 (5 bases each). V was shortened by 5 bases and J by 2 bases, with 9 bases between the two germline ends. The V gene's germline CDR1 is LNHNV and CDR2 YYDKDF (reference sequence). This CDR3 spans 14 amino acids. This chain's CDR3 is CATSERGNTGELFF. Here the CDR3 DNA reads TGTGCCACCAGCGAGAGGGGTAACACCGGGGAGCTGTTTTTT.

The V gene is TRBV7-9, the J gene TRBJ2-1; 7 nucleotides agree with TRBD2. The CDR3 totals 14 residues. Germline loops: CDR1 SEHNR, CDR2 FQNEAQ (reference sequence). J lost 12 bases, V lost 1 base, and 9 bases had no gene match. This chain's CDR3 is CASSLGAAGRGQFF. The DNA of the CDR3 is TGTGCCAGCAGCTTAGGAGCTGCGGGGAGGGGGCAGTTCTTC.

The V and J genes are TRBV30 and TRBJ2-7; the match to TRBD2 covers 7 bases. Germline V lookup: CDR1 GTSNPN, CDR2 SVGIG (reference sequence). The ends lost 3 bases at V and 1 base at J; junction bases unmatched: 6. This CDR3 has 14 amino acids. CDR3 protein: CAWRLSGHSYEQYF. The CDR3 DNA follows: TGTGCCTGGAGGCTTAGCGGGCATTCCTACGAGCAGTACTTC.

The chain carries TRBV6-1 and TRBJ1-6; D gene ambiguous. Germline V gene data show CDR1 as MNHNS and CDR2 as SASEGT. The V end was cut by 5 bases, the J end by 8 bases, with 7 bases between. CDR3 length equals 12 residues. CDR3 sequence: CASSNAYSPLHF. The CDR3 DNA is TGTGCCAGCAGTAACGCCTATTCACCCCTCCACTTT.

The rearrangement links TRBV7-9 to TRBJ2-7; TRBD2 agrees at 10 bases. This CDR3 contains 16 residues. Per germline, CDR1 SEHNR and CDR2 FQNEAQ (reference sequence). The ends lost 4 bases at V and 3 bases at J; junction bases unmatched: 9. The CDR3 is CASSSPLAGDFYEQYF. The DNA of the CDR3 is TGTGCCAGCAGCTCCCCCCTAGCGGGAGACTTCTACGAGCAGTACTTC.

The V and J genes are TRBV25-1 and TRBJ2-1; D is unresolved. V shed 1 base and J shed 8 bases, with 6 bases lying between them. This CDR3 is 12 amino acids long. Per the germline V gene, CDR1 is MGHDK and CDR2 is SYGVNS. The CDR3 here is CASSESGYEQFF. In DNA form, the CDR3 reads TGTGCCAGCAGTGAATCCGGCTATGAGCAGTTCTTC. The variable domain in full, with the rest retrieved from reference TRBV25-1 and TRBJ2-1, is EADIYQTPRYLVIGTGKKITLECSQTMGHDKMYWYQQDPGMELHLIHYSYGVNSTEKGDLSSESTVSRIRTEHFPLTLESARPSHTSQYLCASSESGYEQFFGPGTRLTVL.

The chain has TRBV18 and TRBJ2-1; 7 bases are a match to TRBD1. The CDR3 extends over 18 amino acids. Germline CDR1 is KGHSH and CDR2 is LQKENI. V was pared by 5 bases and J by 3 bases, with 16 bases of the junction left unmatched. The CDR3 region has the DNA TGTGCCAGCTCATTGTCGACAGGGACAAATCCCAACTACAATGAGCAGTTCTTC. Residues: CASSLSTGTNPNYNEQFF. The whole variable domain, filled in from reference TRBV18 and TRBJ2-1, reads NAGVMQNPRHLVRRRGQEARLRCSPMKGHSHVYWYRQLPEEGLKFMVYLQKENIIDESGMPKERFSAEFPKEGPSILRIQQVVRGDSAAYFCASSLSTGTNPNYNEQFFGPGTRLTVL.

The chain carries TRBV27 and TRBJ2-7; unclear D gene. V lost 8 bases and J lost 1, with 12 bases in between. The CDR3 length is 13 residues. Germline assignment: CDR1 MNHEY and CDR2 SMNVEV (reference sequence). The CDR3 sequence is CASFPPQSYEQYF. The CDR3 DNA reads as TGTGCCAGCTTTCCACCCCAGTCCTACGAGCAGTACTTC.

The rearrangement joins TRBV7-8 to TRBJ2-5; D gene uncertain. The CDR3 is 14 residues long. Germline V CDR1 and CDR2: SGHVS, FQNEAQ. V was clipped by 1 base and J by 4 bases, with 10 bases between them. CDR3: CASSLGGWRETQYF. DNA for the CDR3: TGTGCCAGCAGCTTAGGGGGATGGAGAGAGACCCAGTACTTC.

The chain is built from TRBV12-3 or TRBV12-4 and TRBJ2-3, with TRBD2 identical over 8 bases. V lost 3 bases to trimming and J lost 1 base; unmatched junction nucleotides: 6. CDR3 length equals 16 residues. CDR3 protein: CASSLSPGLGTDTQYF. CDR3 sequence (DNA): TGTGCCAGCAGTTTGAGCCCGGGACTAGGCACAGATACGCAGTATTTT.

The CDR3 sequence: CASSAEGGEQFF. The CDR3 bases are TGCGCCAGCAGCGCAGAGGGGGGTGAGCAGTTCTTC. The chain links TRBV4-1 to TRBJ2-1; D might be TRBD1 or TRBD2, each matching 6 bases. This CDR3 has 12 amino acids. V gave up 5 bases and J gave up 9 bases, with 11 bases separating them. CDR1 is MGHRA, CDR2 YSYEKL, per germline.

The chain has TRBV5-6 and TRBJ2-3; 8 bases match TRBD2. Germline V gene sequence: CDR1 SGHDT, CDR2 YYEEEE. Trimming removed 7 bases from V and 4 bases from J; junction bases left unmatched: 11. The CDR3 runs 15 residues. The CDR3 is CASRPSGREADTQYF. In DNA, the CDR3 is TGTGCCAGCCGCCCAAGCGGGAGAGAGGCAGATACGCAGTATTTT.

The chain employs TRBV5-1 and TRBJ2-3, with D possibly being TRBD2 (5 bases). Trimming removed 2 bases at V and 3 bases at J, with 13 bases between. The germline CDR1 and CDR2 sequences are SGHRS and YFSETQ. The CDR3 loop spans 15 amino acids. This CDR3 is CASSFRASGTDTQYF. Written as DNA, the CDR3 is TGCGCCAGCAGCTTCCGGGCCTCGGGGACAGATACGCAGTATTTT.

The table lists this clonotype with a count of one. The V gene is TRBV12-3 or TRBV12-4, the J gene TRBJ1-3, with TRBD1 as a possible D gene (5 bases). V lost 4 bases to trimming and J lost 4 bases, with 11 bases between them. The CDR3 runs to 14 residues. The CDR3, as DNA: TGTGCCAGCAGTTCGGGGGGTTTGGGAAACACCATATATTTT. As protein: CASSSGGLGNTIYF.

The V call is TRBV20-1, the J call TRBJ2-5; the match to TRBD2 covers 10 bases. The germline V gene encodes CDR1 DFQATT and CDR2 SNEGSKA (reference sequence). V lost 3 bases to trimming and J lost 3 bases; unmatched junction nucleotides: 10. The CDR3 sequence is 16 residues long. The CDR3 region is CSASHMLAGDEETQYF. The CDR3, as DNA: TGCAGTGCTAGCCATATGCTAGCGGGAGATGAAGAGACCCAGTACTTC.

The rearrangement links TRBV12-3 or TRBV12-4 to TRBJ2-7; TRBD2 is a possible D gene (5 bases). CDR3 size: 10 residues. Deletions cut 4 bases from V and 7 bases from J, with 5 bases between. The CDR3 DNA sequence: TGTGCCAGCAGTTCGGGGGAGCAGTACTTC. It codes for CASSSGEQYF.

The chain employs TRBV7-9 and TRBJ1-1; a weak D match, TRBD1 (5 bases). Trimming pared 5 bases from V and 10 bases from J, leaving 20 bases between. Germline CDR1 is SEHNR and CDR2 is FQNEAQ (reference sequence). The CDR3 runs 14 residues. CDR3 DNA sequence: TGTGCCAGCAGCCCGGGACGGATATTCGAGGGAGCTTTCTTT. Translated: CASSPGRIFEGAFF.

The chain carries TRBV7-9 and TRBJ2-1; TRBD1 agrees at 7 bases. The CDR3 contains 15 residues. J gave up 3 bases and V 4 bases, and 6 bases lay outside the gene matches. CDR1 and CDR2 (germline): SEHNR, FQNEAQ (reference sequence). CDR3: CASSSRDRYYNEQFF. In nucleotides, the CDR3 is TGTGCCAGCAGCTCCCGGGACAGATACTACAATGAGCAGTTCTTC. Using reference TRBV7-9 and TRBJ2-1 for the parts outside the CDR3, the full variable domain is DTGVSQNPRHKITKRGQNVTFRCDPISEHNRLYWYRQTLGQGPEFLTYFQNEAQLEKSRLLSDRFSAERPKGSFSTLEIQRTEQGDSAMYLCASSSRDRYYNEQFFGPGTRLTVL.

V and J are TRBV28 and TRBJ2-3, with a tentative D call TRBD1 (6 bases). Trimming pared 2 bases from V and 6 bases from J, leaving 24 bases between. This CDR3 contains 18 residues. The germline CDR1 and CDR2 sequences are MDHEN and SYDVKM. The CDR3 sequence: CASSLGAGAHLTTDTQYF. In DNA, the CDR3 is TGTGCCAGCAGTTTAGGAGCAGGGGCCCATCTCACTACGGATACGCAGTATTTT.

This clonotype was seen a few times. The V and J genes are TRBV4-1 and TRBJ2-1, with D uncertain. V was shortened by 0 bases and J by 2 bases, with 11 bases between the two germline ends. This CDR3 spans 16 amino acids. The germline CDR1 and CDR2 sequences are MGHRA and YSYEKL. The CDR3 region has the DNA TGCGCCAGCAGCCAAGAGGCTTGGGGAACCTACAATGAGCAGTTCTTC. This translates into CASSQEAWGTYNEQFF.